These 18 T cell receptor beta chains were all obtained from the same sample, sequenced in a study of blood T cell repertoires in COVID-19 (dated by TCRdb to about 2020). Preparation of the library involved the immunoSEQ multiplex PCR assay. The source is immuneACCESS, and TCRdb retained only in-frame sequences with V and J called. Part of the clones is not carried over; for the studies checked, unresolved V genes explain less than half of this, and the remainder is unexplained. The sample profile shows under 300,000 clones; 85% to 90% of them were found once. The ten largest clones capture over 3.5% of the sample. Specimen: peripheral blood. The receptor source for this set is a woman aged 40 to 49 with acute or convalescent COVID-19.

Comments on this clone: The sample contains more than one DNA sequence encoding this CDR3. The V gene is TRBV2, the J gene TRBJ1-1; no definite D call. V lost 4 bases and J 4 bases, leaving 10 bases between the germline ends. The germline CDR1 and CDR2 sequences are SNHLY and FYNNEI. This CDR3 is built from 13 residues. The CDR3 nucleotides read TGTGCCAGCAGTGTTTTAGAGGGCACTGAAGCTTTCTTT. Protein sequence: CASSVLEGTEAFF.

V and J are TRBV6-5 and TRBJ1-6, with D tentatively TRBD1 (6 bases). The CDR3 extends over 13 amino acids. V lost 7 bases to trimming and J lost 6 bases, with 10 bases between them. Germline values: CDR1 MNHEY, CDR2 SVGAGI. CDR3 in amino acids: CASIARGNSPLHF. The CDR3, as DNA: TGTGCCAGCATCGCCAGGGGTAATTCACCCCTCCACTTT.

CDR3: CASSLGDRGVNEAFF. The CDR3 bases are TGCGCCAGCAGCTTGGGGGACAGGGGAGTAAATGAAGCTTTCTTT. V is TRBV5-1 and J is TRBJ1-1; 10 bases map to TRBD1. Unmatched junction bases numbered 6, after V lost 0 bases and J lost 7 bases. The CDR3 loop spans 15 amino acids. CDR1 is SGHRS, CDR2 YFSETQ, per germline.

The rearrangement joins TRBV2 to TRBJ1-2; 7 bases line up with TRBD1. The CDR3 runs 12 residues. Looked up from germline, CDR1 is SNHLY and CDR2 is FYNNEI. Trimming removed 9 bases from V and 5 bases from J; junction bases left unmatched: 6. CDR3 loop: CASEGAYYGYTF. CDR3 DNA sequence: TGTGCCAGTGAGGGGGCCTATTATGGCTACACCTTC.

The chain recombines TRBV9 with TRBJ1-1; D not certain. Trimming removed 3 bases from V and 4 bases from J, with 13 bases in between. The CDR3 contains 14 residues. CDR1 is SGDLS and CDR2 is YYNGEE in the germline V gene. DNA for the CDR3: TGTGCCAGCAGCGCAACCCCGGGGAGCACTGAAGCTTTCTTT. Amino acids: CASSATPGSTEAFF.

CDR3 amino acids: CASSSETGFWANVLTF. CDR3 coding DNA: TGTGCCAGCAGCTCGGAGACAGGGTTCTGGGCCAACGTCCTGACTTTC. V gene TRBV7-9 combines with J gene TRBJ2-6, with 7 bases lining up with TRBD1. The J segment lost 5 bases and the V segment lost 4 bases, leaving 8 bases of the junction unmatched. The CDR3 sequence is 16 residues long. Germline CDR1 reads SEHNR; CDR2 reads FQNEAQ (reference sequence).

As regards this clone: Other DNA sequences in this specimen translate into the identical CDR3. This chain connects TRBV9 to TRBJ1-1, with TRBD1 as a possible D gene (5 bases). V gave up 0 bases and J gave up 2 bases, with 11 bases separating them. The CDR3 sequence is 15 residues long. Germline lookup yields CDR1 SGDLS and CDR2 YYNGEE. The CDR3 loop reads CASSVEAGLNTEAFF. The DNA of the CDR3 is TGTGCCAGCAGCGTAGAGGCAGGGCTCAACACTGAAGCTTTCTTT.

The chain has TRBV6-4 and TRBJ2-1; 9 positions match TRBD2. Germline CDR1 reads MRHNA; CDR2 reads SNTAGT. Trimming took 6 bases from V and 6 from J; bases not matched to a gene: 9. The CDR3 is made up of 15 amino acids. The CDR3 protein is CASSIKLAGINEQFF. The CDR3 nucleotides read TGTGCCAGCAGCATTAAACTAGCGGGTATCAATGAGCAGTTCTTC.

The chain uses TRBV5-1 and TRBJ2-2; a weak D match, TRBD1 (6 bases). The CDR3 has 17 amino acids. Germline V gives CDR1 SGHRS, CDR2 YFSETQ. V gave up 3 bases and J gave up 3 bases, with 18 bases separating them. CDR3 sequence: CASSWGLVARYTGELFF. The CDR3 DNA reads TGCGCCAGCAGCTGGGGGCTCGTGGCACGATACACCGGGGAGCTGTTTTTT.

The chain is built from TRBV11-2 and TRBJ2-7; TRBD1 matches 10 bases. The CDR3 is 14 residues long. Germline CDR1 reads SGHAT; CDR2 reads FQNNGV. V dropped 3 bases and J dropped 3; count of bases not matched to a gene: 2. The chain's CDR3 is CASSLWTGGYEQYV. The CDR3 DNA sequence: TGTGCCAGCAGCTTGTGGACAGGGGGCTACGAGCAGTACGTC.

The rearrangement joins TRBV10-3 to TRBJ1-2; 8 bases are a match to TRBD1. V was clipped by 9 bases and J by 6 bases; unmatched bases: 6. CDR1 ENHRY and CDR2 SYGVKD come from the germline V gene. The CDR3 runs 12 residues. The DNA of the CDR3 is TGTGCCATGACACAGGGGGGAAATGGCTACACCTTC. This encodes CAMTQGGNGYTF.

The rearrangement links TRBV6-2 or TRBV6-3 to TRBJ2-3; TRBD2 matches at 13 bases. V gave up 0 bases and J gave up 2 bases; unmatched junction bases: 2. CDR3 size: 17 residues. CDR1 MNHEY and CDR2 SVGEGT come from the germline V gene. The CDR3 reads CASSYSGLAGNTDTQYF. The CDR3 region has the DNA TGTGCCAGCAGTTACTCGGGACTAGCGGGGAACACAGATACGCAGTATTTT.

The CDR3 reads CSVDTRDYGYTF. CDR3 in DNA: TGCAGCGTTGATACGAGAGACTATGGCTACACCTTC. This rearrangement joins TRBV29-1 to TRBJ1-2; no definite D call. V was cut by 3 bases and J by 3 bases, with 8 bases left in between. Germline V gene lookup returns CDR1 SQVTM and CDR2 ANQGSEA. CDR3 length: 12 amino acids.

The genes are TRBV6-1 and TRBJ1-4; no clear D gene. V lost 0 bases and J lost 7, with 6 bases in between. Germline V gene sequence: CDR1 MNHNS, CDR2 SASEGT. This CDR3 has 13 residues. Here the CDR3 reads CASSEAFSEKLFF. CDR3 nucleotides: TGTGCCAGCAGTGAAGCTTTCAGTGAAAAACTGTTTTTT.

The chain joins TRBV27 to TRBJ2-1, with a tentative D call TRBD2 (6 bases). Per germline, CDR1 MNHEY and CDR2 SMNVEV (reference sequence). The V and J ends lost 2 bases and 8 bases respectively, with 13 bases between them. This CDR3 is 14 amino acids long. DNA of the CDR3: TGTGCCAGCAGTTTAGAGGAGGGTGGGGATGAGCAGTTCTTC. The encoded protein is CASSLEEGGDEQFF.

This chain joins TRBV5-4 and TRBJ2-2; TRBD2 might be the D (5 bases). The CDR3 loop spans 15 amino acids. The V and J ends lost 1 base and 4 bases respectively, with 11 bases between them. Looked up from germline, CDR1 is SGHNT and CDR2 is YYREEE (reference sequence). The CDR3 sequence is CASSLRVGGTGELFF. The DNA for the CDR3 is TGTGCCAGCAGCTTGAGGGTCGGAGGCACCGGGGAGCTGTTTTTT.

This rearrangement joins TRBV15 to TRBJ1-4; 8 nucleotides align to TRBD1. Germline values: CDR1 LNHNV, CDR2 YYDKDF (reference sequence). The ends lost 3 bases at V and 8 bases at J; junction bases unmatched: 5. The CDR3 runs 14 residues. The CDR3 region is CATSSPGQGEKLFF. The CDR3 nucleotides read TGTGCCACCAGCAGTCCCGGACAGGGAGAAAAACTGTTTTTT.

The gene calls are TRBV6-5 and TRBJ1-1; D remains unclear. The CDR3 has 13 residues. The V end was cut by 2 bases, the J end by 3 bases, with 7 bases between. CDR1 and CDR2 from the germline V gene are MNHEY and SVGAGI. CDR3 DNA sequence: TGTGCCAGCAGTTACGGGAGTGACACTGAAGCTTTCTTT. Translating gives CASSYGSDTEAFF.